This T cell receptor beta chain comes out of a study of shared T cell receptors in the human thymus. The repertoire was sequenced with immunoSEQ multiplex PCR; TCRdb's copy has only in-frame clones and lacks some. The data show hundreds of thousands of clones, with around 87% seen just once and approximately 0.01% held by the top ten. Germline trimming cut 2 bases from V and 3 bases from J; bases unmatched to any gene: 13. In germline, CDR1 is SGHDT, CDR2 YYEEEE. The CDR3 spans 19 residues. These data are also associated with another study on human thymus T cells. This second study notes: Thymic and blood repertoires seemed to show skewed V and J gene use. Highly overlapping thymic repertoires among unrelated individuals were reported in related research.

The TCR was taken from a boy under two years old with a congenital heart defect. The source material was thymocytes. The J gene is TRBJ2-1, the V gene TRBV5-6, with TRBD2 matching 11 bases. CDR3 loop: CASSLAGTSGPNRYNEQFF. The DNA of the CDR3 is TGTGCCAGCAGCTTAGCCGGGACTAGCGGCCCCAACCGCTACAATGAGCAGTTCTTC.